A selection of T cell receptor beta chains follows, all from one sample in a study of blood T cell repertoires in COVID-19. Sequenced by immunoSEQ multiplex PCR; TCRdb stores in-frame clones only, minus some. The sample has around 140,000 clones; over 80% are singletons. The sequenced sample was peripheral blood. The receptors come from a human donor in a cohort sampled during active COVID-19. CDR3s include the opening cysteine and the closing phenylalanine or tryptophan. Each record gives: V gene, clone size, J gene, D gene, CDR3 DNA, CDR3 protein. The D gene is left open where the match is weak. Some rows mark clone size as missing; the rest say once, few, many or name a class of expanded clone.

TRBV19	NA	TRBJ2-3	NA	TGTGCCAGTAGCGGGGATGGGCATCCCTCAGCAGATACGCAGTATTTT	CASSGDGHPSADTQYF
TRBV7-6	once	TRBJ2-1	TRBD1	TGTGCCAGCAGCGTCAGACCACCGGGACAGGCTACCTACAATGAGCAGTTCTTC	CASSVRPPGQATYNEQFF
TRBV11-2	NA	TRBJ2-7	TRBD2	TGTGCCAGCAGGATAGCGGGAATAGCAGGCGGCGAGCAGTACTTC	CASRIAGIAGGEQYF
TRBV28	NA	TRBJ2-3	TRBD2	TGTGCCAGCAGTTCTCCCTCGGGAGGGGGAAGAGCAGATACGCAGTATTTT	CASSSPSGGGRADTQYF
TRBV19	once	TRBJ1-3	NA	TGTGCCAGTAGTATAGGCGAGACTGTGAACACCATATATTTT	CASSIGETVNTIYF
TRBV2	NA	TRBJ2-3	TRBD2	TGTGCCAGCCGACTAGCGGGAGGGTGGGATACGCAGTATTTT	CASRLAGGWDTQYF
TRBV3-1/TRBV3-2	NA	TRBJ2-1	TRBD1	TGTGCCAGCAGCCATAGGGGGCCGGACGCTGAGCAGTTCTTC	CASSHRGPDAEQFF
TRBV18	NA	TRBJ2-1	NA	TGTGCCAGCTCAATCAGACAGGCGAGCTCCTACAATGAGCAGTTCTTC	CASSIRQASSYNEQFF
TRBV21-1	NA	TRBJ2-7	NA	TGTGCCAGCAGCAAAAAAGTCGCAGGAAGACAGGGGTTATTCGACGAGCAGTACTTC	CASSKKVAGRQGLFDEQYF
TRBV5-6	NA	TRBJ2-3	TRBD2	TGTGCCAGCAGCCCGACTAGCGGGAGTTCAGATACGCAGTATTTT	CASSPTSGSSDTQYF
TRBV28	many	TRBJ1-1	NA	TGTGCCAGCAGTTTTAGGGGAGGTGAAGCTTTCTTT	CASSFRGGEAFF
TRBV2	NA	TRBJ1-1	NA	TGTGCCAGCAGGGGGGGGGCCTGGAACACTGAAGCTTTCTTT	CASRGGAWNTEAFF
TRBV4-2	NA	TRBJ2-3	TRBD2	TGTGCCAGCAGTGCCGGAGCGGGAGGGCTAACAGATACGCAGTATTTT	CASSAGAGGLTDTQYF
TRBV18	NA	TRBJ2-7	TRBD1	TGTGCCAGCTCACCACCGACAGGGCCCTACGAGCAGTACTTC	CASSPPTGPYEQYF
TRBV7-2	NA	TRBJ2-7	TRBD2	TGTGCCAGCAGCTCCCTAGGAGGGCTAGCGGTTACCTACGAGCAGTACTTC	CASSSLGGLAVTYEQYF
TRBV19	NA	TRBJ2-3	TRBD2	TGTGCCAGTAGTATTGCGGGACTAGCATTTTCTAGCACAGATACGCAGTATTTT	CASSIAGLAFSSTDTQYF
TRBV19	NA	TRBJ2-1	TRBD2	TGTGCCAGTAGTATAGCCCCAGGCGCGGGAGTGTTAAATGAGCAGTTCTTC	CASSIAPGAGVLNEQFF
TRBV6-2/TRBV6-3	NA	TRBJ1-1	NA	TGTGCCAGCAGTACACCCCAGGTATTCTCGGAAGCTTTCTTT	CASSTPQVFSEAFF
TRBV29-1	NA	TRBJ2-2	TRBD1	TGCAGCGCCAGGACAGGGGCAAACTCGAACACCGGGGAGCTGTTTTTT	CSARTGANSNTGELFF
TRBV7-2	NA	TRBJ2-1	NA	TGTGCCAGCAGCTTAGATGGCGGGGGCACCTACAATGAGCAGTTCTTC	CASSLDGGGTYNEQFF
TRBV6-1	NA	TRBJ2-3	TRBD2	TGTGCCAGCAGTGAAGCGTGGGTAGCGGGAGGAACAGATACGCAGTATTTT	CASSEAWVAGGTDTQYF
TRBV2	NA	TRBJ2-3	TRBD2	TGTGCCAGCAGAGCGGGACTAGCGGGAGTCAGCACAGATACGCAGTATTTT	CASRAGLAGVSTDTQYF
TRBV28	NA	TRBJ1-1	TRBD1	TGTGCCAGCACCATGGGGACAGGGGGCCGAGCTTTCTTT	CASTMGTGGRAFF
TRBV7-9	few	TRBJ2-1	TRBD2	TGTGCCAGCAGCTTAGGCGGGGGGTTTGGCGATGAGCAGTTCTTC	CASSLGGGFGDEQFF
TRBV5-1	NA	TRBJ1-1	NA	TGCGCCAGCAGTTCAGGCCGGACAGCCCGTAACACTGAAGCTTTCTTT	CASSSGRTARNTEAFF
TRBV19	NA	TRBJ2-2	TRBD2	TGTGCCAGTAGTCTAACCCTGGGACTAGCGGGAAACACCGGGGAGCTGTTTTTT	CASSLTLGLAGNTGELFF
TRBV7-2	NA	TRBJ2-5	TRBD1	TGTGCCAGCAGCTTGGAACAGGGGGCGATGGCAGAGACCCAGTACTTC	CASSLEQGAMAETQYF
TRBV18	NA	TRBJ2-3	TRBD2	TGTGCCAGCTCACCACCTTGGCCTAGCGGGAGAACCGATACGCAGTATTTT	CASSPPWPSGRTDTQYF
TRBV28	NA	TRBJ2-7	TRBD2	TGTGCCAGCAGCCCCAGCCAATTTCGTGTTAGGACTAGCGGGAGGGCCTACGAGCAGTACTTC	CASSPSQFRVRTSGRAYEQYF
TRBV7-3	NA	TRBJ2-1	TRBD2	TGTGCCAGCAGCTACGTATACGGGACTAGCGGGAGGAGCTCCTACAATGAGCAGTTCTTC	CASSYVYGTSGRSSYNEQFF
TRBV7-9	NA	TRBJ2-7	NA	TGTGCCAGCAGCTTAGTACACTACGAGCAGTACTTC	CASSLVHYEQYF
TRBV5-5	NA	TRBJ1-3	NA	TGTGCCAGCAGCTTGTGGCAGTCAGGAAACACCATATATTTT	CASSLWQSGNTIYF
TRBV7-2	once	TRBJ1-1	TRBD1	TGTGCCAGCAGCTTAGTAGGGACAGGGGGTGAAGCTTTCTTT	CASSLVGTGGEAFF
TRBV6-2/TRBV6-3	NA	TRBJ2-5	NA	TGTGCCAGCAGCCCTCCGGAGACCCAGTACTTC	CASSPPETQYF
TRBV6-1	NA	TRBJ2-7	TRBD1	TGTGCCAGCAGTGAAGCGGGACAGGGGTTTTACGAGCAGTACTTC	CASSEAGQGFYEQYF
TRBV10-3	NA	TRBJ2-5	TRBD2	TGTGCCATCGGGCTAGCGGGGGGGGGAGAGACCCAGTACTTC	CAIGLAGGGETQYF
TRBV9	NA	TRBJ1-2	NA	TGTGCCAGCAGCGTAGGAAATCTGGTTACGGGTGGCTACACCTTC	CASSVGNLVTGGYTF
TRBV5-1	once	TRBJ2-7	NA	TGCGCCAGCAGCCCCGGAGGGGGGGCTACGATTGGCGAGCAGTACTTC	CASSPGGGATIGEQYF
TRBV30	NA	TRBJ2-7	NA	TGTGCCTGGAGTCCTCCACCGGGGGCCTACGAGCAGTACTTC	CAWSPPPGAYEQYF
TRBV5-1	NA	TRBJ2-7	TRBD2	TGCGCCAGCAGCTCAAACTTGGGGACTAGCGGGAGTGGAGAGCAGTACTTC	CASSSNLGTSGSGEQYF
TRBV19	NA	TRBJ1-5	NA	TGTGCCAGTAGTCTACGGGGGGGCAATCAGCCCCAGCATTTT	CASSLRGGNQPQHF
TRBV3-1/TRBV3-2	once	TRBJ2-7	NA	TGTGCCAGCAGCCCGACCGGGGGCGAGCAGTACTTC	CASSPTGGEQYF
TRBV15	NA	TRBJ1-1	TRBD1	TGTGCCACCAGCAGAAAGGCTACAGGGGGGGACACTGAAGCTTTCTTT	CATSRKATGGDTEAFF
TRBV6-2/TRBV6-3	NA	TRBJ2-7	NA	TGTGCCAGCGGCCCATCGGGACTCCTAGCCTACGAGCAGTACTTC	CASGPSGLLAYEQYF
TRBV5-6	NA	TRBJ1-2	NA	TGTGCCAGCAGCGTGGGCGTGGATGGCTACACCTTC	CASSVGVDGYTF
TRBV2	once	TRBJ1-6	NA	TGTGCCAGCAGTGAGAACACCCTGCGGAATTCACCCCTCCACTTT	CASSENTLRNSPLHF
TRBV7-9	NA	TRBJ1-2	NA	TGTGCCAGCAGCACGGGGAACTATGGCTACACCTTC	CASSTGNYGYTF
TRBV5-1	NA	TRBJ2-7	TRBD1	TGCGCCAGCAGCCAACAGGGGGCCCCCTACGAGCAGTACTTC	CASSQQGAPYEQYF